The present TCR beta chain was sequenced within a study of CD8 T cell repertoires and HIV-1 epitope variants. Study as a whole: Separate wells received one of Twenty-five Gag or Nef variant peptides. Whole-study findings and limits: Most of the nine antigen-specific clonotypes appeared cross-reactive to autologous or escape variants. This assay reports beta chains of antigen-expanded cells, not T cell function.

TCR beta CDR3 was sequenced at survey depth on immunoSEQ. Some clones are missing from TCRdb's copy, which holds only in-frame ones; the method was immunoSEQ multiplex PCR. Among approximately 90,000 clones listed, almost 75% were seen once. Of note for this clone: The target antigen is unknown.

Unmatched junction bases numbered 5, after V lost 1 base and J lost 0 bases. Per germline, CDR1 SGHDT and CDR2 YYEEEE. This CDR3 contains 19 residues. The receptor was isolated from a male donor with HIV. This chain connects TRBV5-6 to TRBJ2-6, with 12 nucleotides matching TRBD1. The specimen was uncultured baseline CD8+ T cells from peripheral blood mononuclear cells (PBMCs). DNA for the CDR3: TGTGCCAGCAGCTTGCGGGGGACAGGGGGCAGCTCTGGGGCCAACGTCCTGACTTTC. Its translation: CASSLRGTGGSSGANVLTF.